This T cell receptor (beta chain) was captured by sequencing in a study of cytomegalovirus exposure and HLA in healthy donors. General study findings and limits: According to an earlier analysis, most TCR beta V segments yielded productive rearrangements about 90% or about 30% of the time. There were fewer than 200 TCR beta chains listed as cytomegalovirus-associated. Clonal expansion, a later analysis showed, was greater in HLA-associated TCR beta chains than in equally common others. The classifier, whose performance was assessed in both the original and validation cohorts, reportedly diagnosed cytomegalovirus status with high specificity and sensitivity.

Details on this clone: The antigen is not known.

Primers included in the PCR were 60 Vbeta and 13 Jbeta primers. Using immunoSEQ multiplex PCR, the repertoire was profiled, and TCRdb retains in-frame clones only, with some absent. The sample lists approximately 150,000 clones; around 80% were seen once. This sequence originates from a woman aged 40 to 50 in good health and CMV-seronegative. The sample was PBMCs.

The CDR3 DNA is TGTGCCACCGATCAGGGGGTCACTGAAGCTTTCTTT. Protein: CATDQGVTEAFF. The rearrangement links TRBV28 to TRBJ1-1; 7 bases match TRBD1. Germline V gene lookup returns CDR1 MDHEN and CDR2 SYDVKM. V trimming: 10 bases; J trimming: 4 bases; junction bases outside the gene matches: 6. CDR3 length: 12 residues.